The entry below gives a single T cell receptor beta chain sequence along with its context. The sample is drawn from a study of T cell changes during pregnancy in multiple sclerosis. Germline lookup yields CDR1 MNHNS and CDR2 SASEGT. Trimming cost V 1 base and J 7 bases, with 11 bases left between them. The CDR3 runs 14 residues. Sequenced by immunoSEQ multiplex PCR; TCRdb stores in-frame clones only, minus some. The sample consists of some 29,000 clones, over 75% of them appearing once. The input for sequencing was CD8+ T cells from peripheral blood mononuclear cells, taken after pregnancy. This receptor was identified in a female donor with multiple sclerosis, enrolled in a pregnancy study. V is TRBV6-1 and J is TRBJ2-1, with D perhaps TRBD2 (5 bases). Here the CDR3 DNA reads TGTGCCAGCAGTGAAGGGTTGGAGCGGAATGAGCAGTTCTTC. The encoded protein is CASSEGLERNEQFF.